This T cell receptor (beta chain) was found in a study of T cell responses to AZD1222 COVID-19 vaccine. Findings and limits, study-wide: There were mostly white British donors and more females than males, and clonal diversity was possibly underestimated. Repertoires in all cases were sampled only once the peak T cell response had passed.

Comments on this clone: Antigen: not known.

The table came from immunoSEQ multiplex PCR; TCRdb's copy has only in-frame clones and leaves some out. Among 150,000 or so clones, 92% were seen once, and the ten largest hold under 1.2%. Germline V gene lookup returns CDR1 SEHNR and CDR2 FQNEAQ (reference sequence). The CDR3 runs 14 residues. V was pared by 0 bases and J by 4 bases, with 9 bases between. Pooled together were second doses at about 4 or about 12 weeks. This chain links TRBV7-9 with TRBJ1-2; D remains unclear. Material: peripheral blood, obtained 28 days after the second AZD1222 dose. This clonotype originated in an adult who received the AZD1222 COVID-19 vaccine. CDR3 in amino acids: CASSLARGSYGYTF. The CDR3 DNA reads TGTGCCAGCAGCTTAGCGCGAGGGAGCTATGGCTACACCTTC.